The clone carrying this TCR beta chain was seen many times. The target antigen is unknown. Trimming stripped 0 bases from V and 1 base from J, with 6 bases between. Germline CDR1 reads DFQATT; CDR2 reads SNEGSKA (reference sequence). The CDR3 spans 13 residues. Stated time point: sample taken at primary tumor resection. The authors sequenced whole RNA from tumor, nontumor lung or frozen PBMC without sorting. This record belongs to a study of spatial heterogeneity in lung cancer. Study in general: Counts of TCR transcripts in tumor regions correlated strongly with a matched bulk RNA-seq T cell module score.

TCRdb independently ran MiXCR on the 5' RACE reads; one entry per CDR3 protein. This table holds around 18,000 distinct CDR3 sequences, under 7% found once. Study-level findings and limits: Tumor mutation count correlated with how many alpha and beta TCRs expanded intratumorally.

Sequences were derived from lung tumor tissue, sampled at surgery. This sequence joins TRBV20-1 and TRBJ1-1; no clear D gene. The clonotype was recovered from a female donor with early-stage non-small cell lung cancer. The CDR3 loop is CSARDLANTEAFF. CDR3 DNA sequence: TGCAGTGCTAGAGATTTGGCGAACACTGAAGCTTTCTTT.